This T cell receptor beta chain was profiled in a study of PD-1 blockade in mismatch repair-deficient tumors. Study-wide context: Patients had 12 mismatch repair-deficient cancer types and were previously treated and progressing.

Findings and limits, study-wide: After pembrolizumab, tumor-resident clones rose rapidly, then generally contracted before radiologic responses.

As for this clone: As yet, its antigen is unknown.

This CDR3 has 14 residues. Trimming removed 8 bases from V and 1 base from J; junction bases left unmatched: 7. The V gene's germline CDR1 is KGHSH and CDR2 LQKENI. A few pembrolizumab responders had their TCRs sequenced. Here immunoSEQ multiplex PCR was the method, and the copy in TCRdb shows in-frame clones only, minus some. Here the sample spans almost 9,500 clones, approximately 85% being singletons. The source of this sequence is an adult with mismatch repair-deficient cancer. The chain has TRBV18 and TRBJ1-1; 7 bases match TRBD1. The input for sequencing was PBMCs, taken 46 to 49 weeks after starting pembrolizumab. This CDR3 reads CASTSDRTNTEAFF. Written as DNA, the CDR3 is TGTGCCAGCACCTCGGACAGGACGAACACTGAAGCTTTCTTT.